This is a list of T cell receptor beta chains from one sample in a study of T cell responses to AZD1222 COVID-19 vaccine. TCRdb's table, derived via immunoSEQ multiplex PCR, lists solely in-frame clones and lacks some. Altogether 95,000 to 120,000 clones are present, about 87% being singletons, with the ten largest covering 6.5%. The material was peripheral blood, obtained 28 days after the second AZD1222 dose. Every receptor here comes from an adult who received the AZD1222 COVID-19 vaccine. Both conserved end residues are trimmed from each CDR3. Not all rows give a size; the values are once, few, many and, for expanded clones, a class.

V gene: TRBV28; clone size: NA; CDR3 protein: ASSFLSGFEKLF
V gene: TRBV5-1; clone size: NA; CDR3 protein: ASSLEGVVGTEAF
V gene: TRBV12-3/TRBV12-4; clone size: NA; CDR3 protein: ASTLGGVSPLH
V gene: TRBV5-1; clone size: NA; CDR3 protein: ASSSGTSSGNTIY
V gene: TRBV11-2; clone size: once; CDR3 protein: ASSLMSVSGNTIY
V gene: TRBV10-1; clone size: NA; CDR3 protein: ASSEQGADGNEQF
V gene: TRBV10-3; clone size: once; CDR3 protein: AISGPGQGEPEAF
V gene: TRBV19; clone size: NA; CDR3 protein: ATKQGINEKLF
V gene: TRBV10-3; clone size: once; CDR3 protein: AISDMSTGREKLF
V gene: TRBV21-1; clone size: NA; CDR3 protein: ASTNRVSYEQY
V gene: TRBV7-9; clone size: NA; CDR3 protein: ASSAQTSGGNQPQH